The rows below give T cell receptor beta chains drawn from one sample of a study of T cells in tumors after PD-1 blockade. Method: immunoSEQ multiplex PCR; TCRdb's copy keeps in-frame clones and lacks some. The sample has roughly 4,000 clones, about 70% seen once. The sample here was tumor tissue, taken before anti-PD-1 treatment. Receptors originate from a human donor with basal cell carcinoma. The CDR3 runs from the conserved cysteine through the conserved F or W. D genes are given only for firm matches. Expanded clones are given a class, and other clones once, few, many or no size at all.

D gene: .
V gene: TRBV15
clone size: few
J gene: TRBJ1-5
CDR3 DNA: TGTGCCACCAGCAGGGGACTTTATAGCAATCAGCCCCAGCATTTT
CDR3 protein: CATSRGLYSNQPQHF

D gene: .
V gene: TRBV6-2/TRBV6-3
clone size: .
J gene: TRBJ2-7
CDR3 DNA: TGTGCCAGCAGTTACGTAGAGGGCGCCTACGAGCAGTACTTC
CDR3 protein: CASSYVEGAYEQYF

D gene: .
V gene: TRBV11-3
clone size: .
J gene: TRBJ2-2
CDR3 DNA: TGTGCCAGCAGCTTACTCACCGGGGAGCTGTTTTTT
CDR3 protein: CASSLLTGELFF

D gene: TRBD1
V gene: TRBV5-1
clone size: once
J gene: TRBJ2-2
CDR3 DNA: TGCGCCAGCAGCTCACAGGGGACGGGCACCGGGGAGCTGTTTTTT
CDR3 protein: CASSSQGTGTGELFF

D gene: .
V gene: TRBV5-4
clone size: .
J gene: TRBJ2-2
CDR3 DNA: TGTGCCAGCAGCTCGCCCTCATGGACCGGGGAGCTGTTTTTT
CDR3 protein: CASSSPSWTGELFF

D gene: TRBD2
V gene: TRBV28
clone size: .
J gene: TRBJ2-1
CDR3 DNA: TGTGCCAGCAGCTCTACACCCGGGACTAGCGGGAACAATGAGCAGTTCTTC
CDR3 protein: CASSSTPGTSGNNEQFF

D gene: .
V gene: TRBV19
clone size: .
J gene: TRBJ2-2
CDR3 DNA: TGTGCCAGTCGGGCTCCCGGCGGGGAGCTGTTTTTT
CDR3 protein: CASRAPGGELFF

D gene: .
V gene: TRBV7-9
clone size: .
J gene: TRBJ2-3
CDR3 DNA: TGTGCCAGCAGATTCACGGATACGCAGTATTTT
CDR3 protein: CASRFTDTQYF

D gene: TRBD2
V gene: TRBV9
clone size: .
J gene: TRBJ2-5
CDR3 DNA: TGTGCCAGCAGCGTAGTCGGTGGTGGCGGGGGGGCCGCAGAGACCCAGTACTTC
CDR3 protein: CASSVVGGGGGAAETQYF

D gene: TRBD1
V gene: TRBV7-6
clone size: .
J gene: TRBJ1-2
CDR3 DNA: TGTGCCAGCAGCGTAGGGACAGGGGTTCGTGAAGATGGCTACACCTTC
CDR3 protein: CASSVGTGVREDGYTF

D gene: .
V gene: TRBV7-6
clone size: few
J gene: TRBJ1-1
CDR3 DNA: TGTGCCAGCAGTTCAAAGAGGACGTATCTGGGCCGGAACACTGAAGCTTTCTTT
CDR3 protein: CASSSKRTYLGRNTEAFF

D gene: TRBD1
V gene: TRBV6-5
clone size: .
J gene: TRBJ1-1
CDR3 DNA: TGTGCCAGCAGTTACCCACAGGGGGCAGGCACTGAAGCTTTCTTT
CDR3 protein: CASSYPQGAGTEAFF

D gene: .
V gene: TRBV19
clone size: .
J gene: TRBJ2-7
CDR3 DNA: TGTGCCAGTAGTTCGGGGGGCCACGAGCAGTACTTC
CDR3 protein: CASSSGGHEQYF

D gene: .
V gene: TRBV9
clone size: few
J gene: TRBJ2-2
CDR3 DNA: TGTGCCAGCAGCCGTAGTTGGGCTGACGGGGAGCTGTTTTTT
CDR3 protein: CASSRSWADGELFF

D gene: TRBD1
V gene: TRBV6-6
clone size: .
J gene: TRBJ1-1
CDR3 DNA: TGTGCCAGCAGGGGCAGGGGGGATGGGACTGAAGCTTTCTTT
CDR3 protein: CASRGRGDGTEAFF

D gene: .
V gene: TRBV10-3
clone size: once
J gene: TRBJ2-7
CDR3 DNA: TGTGCCATCAGTGAGTCGCCAGACCGGGGGCAGTACTTC
CDR3 protein: CAISESPDRGQYF

D gene: .
V gene: TRBV10-2
clone size: once
J gene: TRBJ2-3
CDR3 DNA: TGCGCCAGCAGTGAGTCCCTGTCGGGGGCCACAGATACGCAGTATTTT
CDR3 protein: CASSESLSGATDTQYF

D gene: .
V gene: TRBV5-4
clone size: .
J gene: TRBJ2-3
CDR3 DNA: TGTGCCAGCAGCGTTAGTGTTAGGGCAGATACGCAGTATTTT
CDR3 protein: CASSVSVRADTQYF

D gene: TRBD1
V gene: TRBV6-5
clone size: .
J gene: TRBJ2-7
CDR3 DNA: TGTGCCAGCAAAGAAGGGGGCGGCCCCCGACTCGCGCAGTACTTC
CDR3 protein: CASKEGGGPRLAQYF

D gene: .
V gene: TRBV7-2
clone size: .
J gene: TRBJ1-1
CDR3 DNA: TGTGCCAGCAGCTTAAAGGCGAGGGAGAACACTGAAGCTTTCTTT
CDR3 protein: CASSLKARENTEAFF

D gene: .
V gene: TRBV28
clone size: .
J gene: TRBJ1-2
CDR3 DNA: TGTGCCAGCAGTCAATCAGGGAAGTATGGCTACACCTTC
CDR3 protein: CASSQSGKYGYTF

D gene: .
V gene: TRBV7-2
clone size: .
J gene: TRBJ2-7
CDR3 DNA: TGTGCCAGCAGCTCCCTAGTTACTTCCTACGAGCAGTACTTC
CDR3 protein: CASSSLVTSYEQYF

D gene: .
V gene: TRBV18
clone size: few
J gene: TRBJ1-1
CDR3 DNA: TGTGCCAGCTCACCACCACGGGACCTCACTGAAGCTTTCTTT
CDR3 protein: CASSPPRDLTEAFF

D gene: .
V gene: TRBV20-1
clone size: .
J gene: TRBJ2-7
CDR3 DNA: TGCAGTGCTAGGAAGCTGGTTGAGCAGTACTTC
CDR3 protein: CSARKLVEQYF

D gene: .
V gene: TRBV14
clone size: once
J gene: TRBJ1-4
CDR3 DNA: TGTGCCAGCAGCCAAGAATACAGTAGGGGAGTGAGGGAAAAACTGTTTTTT
CDR3 protein: CASSQEYSRGVREKLFF

D gene: TRBD1
V gene: TRBV9
clone size: few
J gene: TRBJ1-4
CDR3 DNA: TGTGCCAGCAGCGTAGGACAGGGAGGCTCTAATGAAAAACTGTTTTTT
CDR3 protein: CASSVGQGGSNEKLFF

D gene: TRBD2
V gene: TRBV18
clone size: .
J gene: TRBJ2-5
CDR3 DNA: TGTGCCAGCTCACCCGCGGGACTAGCGAGGGGGGAGACCCAGTACTTC
CDR3 protein: CASSPAGLARGETQYF

D gene: .
V gene: TRBV5-6
clone size: .
J gene: TRBJ2-7
CDR3 DNA: TGTGCCAGCAGCTTACAGGGTGCCTACGAGCAGTACTTC
CDR3 protein: CASSLQGAYEQYF

D gene: TRBD1
V gene: TRBV7-2
clone size: .
J gene: TRBJ1-2
CDR3 DNA: TGTGCCAGCAGCTATTCTGGGGACAGCTATAACTATGGCTACACCTTC
CDR3 protein: CASSYSGDSYNYGYTF

D gene: .
V gene: TRBV6-6
clone size: .
J gene: TRBJ1-1
CDR3 DNA: TGTGCCAGCAGCCCCCTGCGGCGGTTCGAACACACTGAAGCTTTCTTT
CDR3 protein: CASSPLRRFEHTEAFF

D gene: .
V gene: TRBV6-5
clone size: once
J gene: TRBJ2-3
CDR3 DNA: TGTGCCAGCAGACTCTATCGCACGGATACGCAGTATTTT
CDR3 protein: CASRLYRTDTQYF

D gene: .
V gene: TRBV19
clone size: few
J gene: TRBJ1-1
CDR3 DNA: TGTGCCAGTAGCGAGTGGGGGGGGGACACTGAAGCTTTCTTT
CDR3 protein: CASSEWGGDTEAFF

D gene: .
V gene: TRBV18
clone size: .
J gene: TRBJ2-7
CDR3 DNA: TGTGCCAGCTCACCAGGAGACGAATACGAGCAGTACTTC
CDR3 protein: CASSPGDEYEQYF

D gene: TRBD1
V gene: TRBV6-2/TRBV6-3
clone size: .
J gene: TRBJ1-5
CDR3 DNA: TGTGCCAGCAGTTGGGGGACAGATAATCAGCCCCAGCATTTT
CDR3 protein: CASSWGTDNQPQHF

D gene: .
V gene: TRBV12-3/TRBV12-4
clone size: .
J gene: TRBJ2-1
CDR3 DNA: TGTGCCAGCAGTAATCCCTACAATGAGCAGTTCTTC
CDR3 protein: CASSNPYNEQFF

D gene: .
V gene: TRBV27
clone size: .
J gene: TRBJ1-6
CDR3 DNA: TGTGCCAGCAGTTTGGGGGCGGTTGGCACCTATAATTCACCCCTCCACTTT
CDR3 protein: CASSLGAVGTYNSPLHF

D gene: .
V gene: TRBV27
clone size: once
J gene: TRBJ1-2
CDR3 DNA: TGTGCCAGCAGTCCTAGGGGGTCCTATGGCTACACCTTC
CDR3 protein: CASSPRGSYGYTF

D gene: .
V gene: TRBV5-1
clone size: .
J gene: TRBJ1-5
CDR3 DNA: TGCGCCAGCAGCGCGGACGAAAATCAGCCCCAGCATTTT
CDR3 protein: CASSADENQPQHF

D gene: TRBD2
V gene: TRBV6-4
clone size: .
J gene: TRBJ2-1
CDR3 DNA: TGTGCCAGCCGTACCTTAGGACTAGCGGGAGGGAATGAGCAGTTCTTC
CDR3 protein: CASRTLGLAGGNEQFF

D gene: TRBD2
V gene: TRBV7-2
clone size: .
J gene: TRBJ2-5
CDR3 DNA: TGTGCCAGCAGCTTAGTGGCGGGGGGCGAGACCCAGTACTTC
CDR3 protein: CASSLVAGGETQYF

D gene: TRBD1
V gene: TRBV13
clone size: .
J gene: TRBJ2-1
CDR3 DNA: TGTGCCAGCAGCTTAACAGGGGACGGGAATGAGCAGTTCTTC
CDR3 protein: CASSLTGDGNEQFF

D gene: .
V gene: TRBV5-5
clone size: .
J gene: TRBJ2-2
CDR3 DNA: TGTGCCAGCAGCTTGAGCGTCGGATACACCGGGGAGCTGTTTTTT
CDR3 protein: CASSLSVGYTGELFF

D gene: .
V gene: TRBV24-1
clone size: once
J gene: TRBJ1-2
CDR3 DNA: TGTGCCACCAGTGACCCCGACACCCGCTATGGCTACACCTTC
CDR3 protein: CATSDPDTRYGYTF

D gene: .
V gene: TRBV27
clone size: once
J gene: TRBJ1-2
CDR3 DNA: TGTGCCAGCAGTCCCATGGGGAACTATGGCTACACCTTC
CDR3 protein: CASSPMGNYGYTF

D gene: .
V gene: TRBV7-3
clone size: .
J gene: TRBJ1-6
CDR3 DNA: TGTGCCAGCAGCTTAGGGAGCTCGAGTTCACCCCTCCACTTT
CDR3 protein: CASSLGSSSSPLHF

D gene: .
V gene: TRBV5-1
clone size: .
J gene: TRBJ1-6
CDR3 DNA: TGCGCCAGCAGCGAGGGTGACCGTAATTCACCCCTCCACTTT
CDR3 protein: CASSEGDRNSPLHF

D gene: TRBD1
V gene: TRBV6-5
clone size: .
J gene: TRBJ2-2
CDR3 DNA: TGTGCCAGCAGTTACGCACACAGGGGGGCCGGGGAGCTGTTTTTT
CDR3 protein: CASSYAHRGAGELFF

D gene: .
V gene: TRBV19
clone size: .
J gene: TRBJ2-1
CDR3 DNA: TGTGCCAGTAGTCCGAGCTCCTACAATGAGCAGTTCTTC
CDR3 protein: CASSPSSYNEQFF

D gene: .
V gene: TRBV20-1
clone size: few
J gene: TRBJ2-5
CDR3 DNA: TGCAGTGCTAGTCCAGTTGACCAAGAGACCCAGTACTTC
CDR3 protein: CSASPVDQETQYF